These 17 T cell receptor beta chains were all obtained from the same sample, sequenced in a study of blood T cell repertoires in COVID-19. Some clones are missing from TCRdb's copy, which holds only in-frame ones; the method was immunoSEQ multiplex PCR. The sample records some 200,000 clones, more than 75% being singletons. The sequencing input was peripheral blood. The receptors originated from a man between 35 and 55 years old with active or convalescent COVID-19.

The chain couples TRBV6-6 to TRBJ1-1; 10 nucleotides align to TRBD1. The CDR3 length is 17 residues. After removal of 5 bases from V and 0 bases from J, the junction contained 9 bases not matched to a gene. Germline V lookup: CDR1 MNHNY, CDR2 SVGAGI (reference sequence). The chain's CDR3 is CASSLKGQGKMNTEAFF. In DNA form, the CDR3 reads TGTGCCAGCAGTCTAAAGGGACAGGGGAAAATGAACACTGAAGCTTTCTTT.

V gene TRBV30 combines with J gene TRBJ1-4; D remains unclear. CDR3 size: 12 residues. V shed 3 bases and J shed 3 bases, with 5 bases lying between them. Germline V gene lookup returns CDR1 GTSNPN and CDR2 SVGIG (reference sequence). The CDR3 DNA reads TGTGCCTGGAGCCTTTCTAATGAAAAACTGTTTTTT. It encodes CAWSLSNEKLFF.

This clone has a single count. The V call is TRBV28, the J call TRBJ1-4; 7 nucleotides agree with TRBD1. Trimming cost V 3 bases and J 8 bases; bases outside gene matches: 12. The germline CDR1 and CDR2 sequences are MDHEN and SYDVKM. CDR3 length equals 16 residues. CDR3 nucleotides: TGTGCCAGCAGTTTTCGGCGGGACAGATTAGAGGAAAAACTGTTTTTT. It encodes CASSFRRDRLEEKLFF.

The rearrangement joins TRBV5-1 to TRBJ1-1; tentatively, D is TRBD1 (5 bases). From germline, CDR1 is SGHRS and CDR2 YFSETQ. The V end lost 4 bases, the J end lost 1 base, and 11 bases lay between the germline ends. The CDR3 length is 14 residues. CDR3 sequence reads: CASSVQDPNTEAFF. CDR3 in DNA: TGCGCCAGCAGCGTACAGGACCCGAACACTGAAGCTTTCTTT.

This clone has more than one count but fewer than ten. The chain links TRBV6-6 to TRBJ1-5, with D possibly being TRBD1 (5 bases). In germline, CDR1 is MNHNY, CDR2 SVGAGI (reference sequence). V lost 11 bases, J lost 1 base, and 12 bases lay in between. The CDR3 consists of 13 residues. The CDR3 nucleotides are TGTGCCGCGGGGGTCGGGAGCAATCAGCCCCAGCATTTT. Amino acids: CAAGVGSNQPQHF.

The chain recombines TRBV21-1 with TRBJ1-1. TRBV21-1 is designated a pseudogene. CDR3 size: 17 residues. In DNA, the CDR3 is TGTGCCAGCAGCAAAGCGCTATTAGGAGGGCTGACCACTGAAGCTTTCTTT. Its translation is CASSKALLGGLTTEAFF.

The V call is TRBV13, the J call TRBJ2-2; TRBD2 matches at 12 bases. This CDR3 comprises 16 residues. The ends lost 4 bases at V and 5 bases at J; junction bases unmatched: 5. Per the germline V gene, CDR1 is PRHDT and CDR2 is FYEKMQ (reference sequence). The CDR3 DNA sequence: TGTGCCAGCAGCTACGGGACTAGCGGGCTAACCGGGGAGCTGTTTTTT. Amino acid sequence: CASSYGTSGLTGELFF.

The V and J genes are TRBV7-2 and TRBJ1-2; D gene uncertain. The CDR3 contains 15 residues. V lost 4 bases, J lost 6 bases, and 18 bases lay in between. Germline V lookup: CDR1 SGHTA, CDR2 FQGNSA. CDR3 region: CASSSRFMQSHGYTF. The DNA for the CDR3 is TGTGCCAGCAGCTCCAGGTTCATGCAGAGTCATGGCTACACCTTC.

This chain uses TRBV13 with TRBJ1-3, with D unresolved. Deletions cut 4 bases from V and 0 bases from J, with 7 bases between. The CDR3 contains 14 residues. Germline values: CDR1 PRHDT, CDR2 FYEKMQ (reference sequence). In DNA, the CDR3 is TGTGCCAGCAGCTCCGGGAACTCTGGAAACACCATATATTTT. Protein: CASSSGNSGNTIYF.

This chain joins TRBV7-6 and TRBJ1-1; 8 bases are shared with TRBD1. CDR3 length: 16 residues. Germline assignment: CDR1 SGHVS and CDR2 FNYEAQ. The V and J ends lost 5 bases and 2 bases, in that order; junction bases with no gene match: 10. The CDR3 nucleotides read TGTGCCAGCAGCCCCCGGTGGACAGGGCCCAACACTGAAGCTTTCTTT. Amino acids: CASSPRWTGPNTEAFF.

This chain links TRBV7-9 with TRBJ1-1, with 8 bases identical to TRBD1. V shed 4 bases and J 3 bases; nucleotides not matched to a gene: 7. This CDR3 is built from 15 residues. Germline values: CDR1 SEHNR, CDR2 FQNEAQ (reference sequence). The CDR3 DNA sequence: TGTGCCAGCAGCTCAGGACAGGGCGGGGACACTGAAGCTTTCTTT. Translated: CASSSGQGGDTEAFF.

This chain uses TRBV7-3 with TRBJ2-1, with unresolved D. CDR1 SGHTA and CDR2 FQGTGA come from the germline V gene. This CDR3 is built from 11 residues. V dropped 4 bases and J dropped 9 bases, with 7 bases sitting between them. The CDR3 region is CASSSRGEQFF. CDR3 nucleotide sequence: TGTGCCAGCAGCTCGCGTGGTGAGCAGTTCTTC.

The chain recombines TRBV2 with TRBJ2-7, with 9 positions matching TRBD1. CDR3 length: 14 amino acids. Germline V gene data show CDR1 as SNHLY and CDR2 as FYNNEI. The J segment lost 1 base and the V segment lost 5 bases, leaving 3 bases of the junction unmatched. CDR3 in DNA: TGTGCCAGCAGTAAAGGACAGGGGTCCTACGAGCAGTACTTC. As protein: CASSKGQGSYEQYF.

The V gene is TRBV11-2, the J gene TRBJ2-5; tentatively, D is TRBD1 (6 bases). The CDR3 sequence is 12 residues long. From germline, CDR1 is SGHAT and CDR2 FQNNGV. Deletions cut 5 bases from V and 4 bases from J, with 8 bases between. The CDR3 reads CASSLTGETQYF. For the CDR3, the DNA is TGTGCCAGCAGCCTGACAGGAGAGACCCAGTACTTC.

The V call is TRBV19, the J call TRBJ2-2; D gene unclear. The CDR3 is 13 residues long. Between the trimmed V and J ends, which lost 8 bases and 1 base, there was a span of 8 bases. Germline V CDR1 and CDR2: LNHDA, SQIVND (reference sequence). CDR3 DNA sequence: TGTGCCAGTGGTGGCGGGAACACCGGGGAGCTGTTTTTT. Translating gives CASGGGNTGELFF.

The V and J genes are TRBV5-8 and TRBJ2-1; D is unresolved. The CDR3 length is 15 residues. From germline, CDR1 is SGHTS and CDR2 YDEGEE. Trimming pared 3 bases from V and 2 bases from J, leaving 12 bases between. The CDR3 sequence: CASSYNHVTYNEQFF. The CDR3 nucleotides are TGTGCCAGCAGCTACAATCACGTAACCTACAATGAGCAGTTCTTC. The complete variable domain, with remaining parts taken from reference TRBV5-8 and TRBJ2-1, reads EAGVTQSPTHLIKTRGQQATLRCSPISGHTSVYWYQQALGLGLQFLLWYDEGEERNRGNFPPRFSGRQFPNYSSELNVNALELEDSALYLCASSYNHVTYNEQFFGPGTRLTVL.

CDR3 in amino acids: CASSSPGPRAGELFF. CDR3 sequence (DNA): TGTGCCAGCAGCTCCCCCGGCCCCAGGGCCGGGGAGCTGTTTTTT. V and J are TRBV5-4 and TRBJ2-2, with D possibly matching TRBD1 (5 bases). Deletions cut 3 bases from V and 6 bases from J, with 15 bases between. From germline, CDR1 is SGHNT and CDR2 YYREEE (reference sequence). The CDR3 runs to 15 residues.